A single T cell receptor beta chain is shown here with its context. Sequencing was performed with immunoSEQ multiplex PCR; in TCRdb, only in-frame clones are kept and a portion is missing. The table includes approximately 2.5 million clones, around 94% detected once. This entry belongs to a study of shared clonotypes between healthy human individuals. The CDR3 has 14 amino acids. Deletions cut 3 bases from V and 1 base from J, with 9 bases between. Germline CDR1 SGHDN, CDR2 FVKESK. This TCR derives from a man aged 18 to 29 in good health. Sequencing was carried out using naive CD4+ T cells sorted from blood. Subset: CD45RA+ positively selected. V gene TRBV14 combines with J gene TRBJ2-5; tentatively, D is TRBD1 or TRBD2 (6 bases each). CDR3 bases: TGTGCCAGCAGCCACAGGGGACTCCAAGAGACCCAGTACTTC. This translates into CASSHRGLQETQYF.